The 17 T cell receptor beta chains below all came from one sample that was sequenced in a study of T cells in Graves' hyperthyroidism and ophthalmopathy. RNA transcripts yielded amplified TCR beta CDR3 regions. The TCR CDR3 was amplified in a first-round RT-PCR using the HTBI primer set. One entry per CDR3 protein results from TCRdb running MiXCR on the multiplex PCR reads. This table has fewer than 350,000 distinct CDR3 sequences, about 14% appearing once. Sequenced: blood. These receptors all stem from a woman younger than 45 with Graves' hyperthyroidism that later progressed to Graves' ophthalmopathy.

This clonotype was counted at least ten times. V gene TRBV12-3 or TRBV12-4 combines with J gene TRBJ2-2; 9 bases are shared with TRBD2. V shed 3 bases and J 4 bases; nucleotides not matched to a gene: 3. This CDR3 region has 15 residues. CDR3 DNA sequence: TGTGCCAGCAGTTTGCGGGAGGGCCTCACCGGGGAGCTGTTTTTT. Protein: CASSLREGLTGELFF.

The V call is TRBV9, the J call TRBJ2-2; TRBD1 is a possible D gene (7 bases). Germline V lookup: CDR1 SGDLS, CDR2 YYNGEE. Deletions cut 4 bases from V and 3 bases from J, with 13 bases between. This CDR3 is built from 15 residues. CDR3 nucleotides: TGTGCCAGCAGCCGACAGGGAGGCTACACCGGGGAGCTGTTTTTT. Its protein is CASSRQGGYTGELFF. Variable domain in full (rest from reference TRBV9 and TRBJ2-2): DSGVTQTPKHLITATGQRVTLRCSPRSGDLSVYWYQQSLDQGLQFLIQYYNGEERAKGNILERFSAQQFPDLHSELNLSSLELGDSALYFCASSRQGGYTGELFFGEGSRLTVL.

This clonotype has a count of ten or more. This sequence joins TRBV27 and TRBJ2-1; 8 nucleotides line up with TRBD1. The V segment lost 6 bases and the J segment 7 bases; nucleotides outside the gene matches: 8. The CDR3 is made up of 14 amino acids. The germline V gene encodes CDR1 MNHEY and CDR2 SMNVEV (reference sequence). The CDR3 DNA reads as TGTGCCAGCAGCATGGACAGGGTTATTAATGAGCAGTTCTTC. This sequence encodes CASSMDRVINEQFF.

This clonotype was seen at least ten times. This chain connects TRBV28 to TRBJ2-5, with D perhaps matching TRBD2 (6 bases). This CDR3 comprises 14 residues. V dropped 5 bases and J dropped 0 bases, with 10 bases sitting between them. Germline V CDR1 and CDR2: MDHEN, SYDVKM. The CDR3 nucleotides read TGTGCCAGCAGTGAGGACTACAACCAAGAGACCCAGTACTTC. This gives the protein CASSEDYNQETQYF.

Many counts were recorded for this clonotype. The CDR3, as DNA: TGTGCCAGCAGCTACGGGACAGGGTATTCTGGGGCCAACGTCCTGACTTTC. Encoded protein: CASSYGTGYSGANVLTF. The V and J genes are TRBV7-9 and TRBJ2-6, with TRBD1 matching over 9 bases. Germline values: CDR1 SEHNR, CDR2 FQNEAQ (reference sequence). V was clipped by 4 bases and J by 1 base; unmatched bases: 5. The CDR3 has 17 amino acids. The whole variable domain, remainder taken from reference TRBV7-9 and TRBJ2-6, is DTGVSQNPRHKITKRGQNVTFRCDPISEHNRLYWYRQTLGQGPEFLTYFQNEAQLEKSRLLSDRFSAERPKGSFSTLEIQRTEQGDSAMYLCASSYGTGYSGANVLTFGAGSRLTVL.

The J gene is TRBJ1-2, the V gene TRBV5-1; 8 positions match TRBD1. The CDR3 extends over 11 amino acids. V trimming: 9 bases; J trimming: 8 bases; junction bases outside the gene matches: 6. In germline, CDR1 is SGHRS, CDR2 YFSETQ. The CDR3 DNA reads as TGCGCCATACAGACAGGGGACGGCTACACCTTC. This encodes CAIQTGDGYTF.

Ten or more counts support this clonotype. J is TRBJ2-1 and V is TRBV19, with 7 bases fitting TRBD2. The CDR3 runs to 15 residues. Germline lookup yields CDR1 LNHDA and CDR2 SQIVND (reference sequence). V was pared by 3 bases and J by 4 bases, with 6 bases of the junction left unmatched. Here the CDR3 reads CASSIGGGRYNEQFF. The CDR3 region has the DNA TGTGCCAGTAGTATCGGGGGAGGGCGGTACAATGAGCAGTTCTTC.

This clonotype was recorded many times. The chain couples TRBV11-2 to TRBJ1-5; TRBD1 is a possible D gene (6 bases). The V and J ends lost 8 bases and 5 bases respectively, with 19 bases between them. Germline V gene data show CDR1 as SGHAT and CDR2 as FQNNGV. CDR3 length: 15 amino acids. The CDR3 DNA is TGTGCCAGCTGGCCGGGGGGGCAGAGGGATCAGCCCCAGCATTTT. Protein sequence: CASWPGGQRDQPQHF.

This clonotype was counted many times. The rearrangement links TRBV20-1 to TRBJ2-7, with D tentatively TRBD2 (6 bases). In germline, CDR1 is DFQATT, CDR2 SNEGSKA (reference sequence). CDR3 length: 16 residues. V lost 3 bases and J lost 0, with 18 bases in between. CDR3 sequence: CSASSPPSAHSYEQYF. Written as DNA, the CDR3 is TGCAGTGCTAGCTCCCCCCCTAGCGCCCACTCCTACGAGCAGTACTTC.

This clonotype was detected many times. DNA for the CDR3: TGTGCCAGCAGCCAAGATACTTTGGGGGAGGTTGACCATTATGGCTACACCTTC. Protein sequence: CASSQDTLGEVDHYGYTF. The J gene is TRBJ1-2, the V gene TRBV3-2. TRBV3-2 constitutes a pseudogene. This CDR3 contains 18 residues.

This clonotype was found many times. The chain recombines TRBV12-3 or TRBV12-4 with TRBJ2-1; 11 positions agree with TRBD1. J gave up 6 bases and V 5 bases, and 3 bases lay outside the gene matches. This CDR3 is 14 amino acids long. The CDR3 here is CASSPGTGGNEQFF. The CDR3 bases are TGTGCCAGCAGTCCCGGGACAGGGGGCAATGAGCAGTTCTTC.

This clonotype was detected many times. The chain joins TRBV4-2 to TRBJ2-7; TRBD1 matches 7 bases. Germline V gene sequence: CDR1 LGHNA, CDR2 YNFKEQ. V gave up 6 bases and J gave up 4 bases; unmatched junction bases: 9. The CDR3 sequence is 14 residues long. The CDR3 reads CASRQSGGSYEQYF. CDR3 sequence (DNA): TGTGCCAGCAGGCAGTCAGGGGGTTCGTACGAGCAGTACTTC.

V is TRBV28 and J is TRBJ1-4; the match to TRBD1 covers 9 bases. CDR1 MDHEN and CDR2 SYDVKM come from the germline V gene. There are 14 residues in the CDR3. V lost 8 bases to trimming and J lost 7 bases; unmatched junction nucleotides: 8. The DNA for the CDR3 is TGTGCCAGCGGCTTGGGACAGGGCGGTGAAAAACTGTTTTTT. Its translation: CASGLGQGGEKLFF.

This clonotype occurred many times. The chain is built from TRBV24-1 and TRBJ2-7; 7 nucleotides line up with TRBD1. The germline V gene encodes CDR1 KGHDR and CDR2 SFDVKD. CDR3 size: 15 residues. Germline trimming cut 3 bases from V and 6 bases from J; bases unmatched to any gene: 10. The CDR3 DNA reads as TGTGCCACCAGTGATCCCAACCGGCCAGGGGGCGAGCAGTACTTC. Translated: CATSDPNRPGGEQYF.

The chain uses TRBV9 and TRBJ2-3; D gene ambiguous. The germline V gene encodes CDR1 SGDLS and CDR2 YYNGEE. V was trimmed by 0 bases and J by 4 bases, leaving 6 bases between them. This CDR3 region has 13 residues. CDR3 residues: CASSVEVADTQYF. Written as DNA, the CDR3 is TGTGCCAGCAGCGTAGAGGTGGCAGATACGCAGTATTTT.

This clonotype turned up a few times. V gene TRBV7-2 combines with J gene TRBJ1-4; no reliable D call. CDR1 and CDR2 from the germline V gene are SGHTA and FQGNSA. There are 13 residues in the CDR3. The ends were cut back, 3 bases at V and 6 bases at J, with 8 bases in the middle. The CDR3 loop is CASSFQLYEKLFF. The CDR3 DNA sequence: TGTGCCAGCAGCTTTCAGTTATATGAAAAACTGTTTTTT.

This clonotype was seen ten or more times. The V call is TRBV7-8, the J call TRBJ2-5, with D uncertain. The CDR3 runs 14 residues. The V and J ends lost 1 base and 2 bases respectively, with 8 bases between them. Germline V CDR1 and CDR2: SGHVS, FQNEAQ. The CDR3 bases are TGTGCCAGCAGCTTAGGGTCCTTTCAAGAGACCCAGTACTTC. The encoded protein is CASSLGSFQETQYF. Filled out from reference TRBV7-8 and TRBJ2-5, the complete variable domain reads GAGVSQSPRYKVAKRGQDVALRCDPISGHVSLFWYQQALGQGPEFLTYFQNEAQLDKSGLPSDRFFAERPEGSVSTLKIQRTQQEDSAVYLCASSLGSFQETQYFGPGTRLLVL.